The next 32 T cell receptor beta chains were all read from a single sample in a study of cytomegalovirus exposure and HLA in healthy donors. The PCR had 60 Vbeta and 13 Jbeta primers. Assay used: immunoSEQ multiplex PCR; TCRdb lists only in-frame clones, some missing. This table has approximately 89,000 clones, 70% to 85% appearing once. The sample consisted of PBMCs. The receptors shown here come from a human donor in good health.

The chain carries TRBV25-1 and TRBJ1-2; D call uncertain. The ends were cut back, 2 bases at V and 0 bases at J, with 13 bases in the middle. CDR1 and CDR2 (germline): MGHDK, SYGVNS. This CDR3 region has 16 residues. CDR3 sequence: CASSEGRVAANYGYTF. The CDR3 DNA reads TGTGCCAGCAGTGAAGGCCGGGTAGCCGCTAACTATGGCTACACCTTC.

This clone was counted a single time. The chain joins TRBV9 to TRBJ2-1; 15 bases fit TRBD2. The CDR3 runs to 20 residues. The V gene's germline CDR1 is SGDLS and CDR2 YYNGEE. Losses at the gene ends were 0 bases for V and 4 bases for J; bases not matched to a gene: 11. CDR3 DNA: TGTGCCAGCAGCGTAGCGGGTGGGACTAGCGGGGGGTGGGTATACAATGAGCAGTTCTTC. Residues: CASSVAGGTSGGWVYNEQFF.

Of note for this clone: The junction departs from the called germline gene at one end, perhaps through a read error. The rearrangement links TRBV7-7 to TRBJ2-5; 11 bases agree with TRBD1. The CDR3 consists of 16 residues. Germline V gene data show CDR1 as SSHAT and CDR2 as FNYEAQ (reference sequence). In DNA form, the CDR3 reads TGTGCTAGCAGCCCCCTGGGGACAGGGGGAAAAGAGACCCAGTACTTC. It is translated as CASSPLGTGGKETQYF.

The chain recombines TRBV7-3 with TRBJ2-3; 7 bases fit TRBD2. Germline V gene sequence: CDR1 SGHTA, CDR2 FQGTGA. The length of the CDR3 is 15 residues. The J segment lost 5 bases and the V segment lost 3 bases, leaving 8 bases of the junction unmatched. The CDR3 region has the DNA TGTGCCAGCAGCTTTGAGGGGAGGGCCGGAGATACGCAGTATTTT. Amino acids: CASSFEGRAGDTQYF.

The CDR3 loop is CSVRQGAGYGYTF. Written as DNA, the CDR3 is TGCAGCGTCCGACAGGGGGCCGGCTATGGCTACACCTTC. The V call is TRBV29-1, the J call TRBJ1-2; 10 bases align to TRBD1. Trimming took 6 bases from V and 4 from J; bases not matched to a gene: 5. The CDR3 is 13 residues long. Germline V gives CDR1 SQVTM, CDR2 ANQGSEA.

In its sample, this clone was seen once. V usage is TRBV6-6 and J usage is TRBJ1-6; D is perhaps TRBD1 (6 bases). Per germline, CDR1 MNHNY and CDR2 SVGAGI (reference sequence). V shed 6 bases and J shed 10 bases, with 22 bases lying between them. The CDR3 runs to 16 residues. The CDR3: CASRPTGGASPSPLHF. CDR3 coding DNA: TGTGCCAGCAGACCCACGGGGGGCGCGTCTCCCTCACCCCTCCACTTT.

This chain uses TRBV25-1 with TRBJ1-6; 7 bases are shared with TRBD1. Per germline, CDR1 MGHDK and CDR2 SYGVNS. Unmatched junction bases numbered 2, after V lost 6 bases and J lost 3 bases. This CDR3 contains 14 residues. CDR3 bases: TGTGCCAGCAGGGGACAGATCTATAATTCACCCCTCCACTTT. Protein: CASRGQIYNSPLHF.

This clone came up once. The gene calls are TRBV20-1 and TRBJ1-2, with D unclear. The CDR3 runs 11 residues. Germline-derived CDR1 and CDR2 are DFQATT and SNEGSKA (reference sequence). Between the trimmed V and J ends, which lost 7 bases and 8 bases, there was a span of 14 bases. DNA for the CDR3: TGCAGTGTCGGCATCACGGAGGGCTACACCTTC. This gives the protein CSVGITEGYTF.

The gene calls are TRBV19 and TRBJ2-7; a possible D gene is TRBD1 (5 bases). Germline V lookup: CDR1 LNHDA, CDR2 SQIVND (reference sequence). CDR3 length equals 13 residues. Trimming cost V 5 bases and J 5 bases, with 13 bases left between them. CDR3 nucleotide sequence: TGTGCCAGTAGTGATTTGCAAGGGGACGAGCAGTACTTC. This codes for CASSDLQGDEQYF.

For the CDR3, the DNA is TGTGCCAGCAGCTTAAAGTCGGGTTTAGGAGTGAACACTGAAGCTTTCTTT. This encodes CASSLKSGLGVNTEAFF. The V and J genes are TRBV11-2 and TRBJ1-1, with D unclear. Germline loops: CDR1 SGHAT, CDR2 FQNNGV. Trimming removed 2 bases at V and 0 bases at J, with 16 bases between. The CDR3 runs to 17 residues.

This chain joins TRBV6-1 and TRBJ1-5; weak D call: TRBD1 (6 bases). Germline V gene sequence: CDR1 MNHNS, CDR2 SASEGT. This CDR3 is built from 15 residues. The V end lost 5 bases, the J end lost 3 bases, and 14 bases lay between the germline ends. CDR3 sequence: CASSQQGGNNQPQHF. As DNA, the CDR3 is TGTGCCAGCAGTCAACAGGGAGGGAACAATCAGCCCCAGCATTTT.

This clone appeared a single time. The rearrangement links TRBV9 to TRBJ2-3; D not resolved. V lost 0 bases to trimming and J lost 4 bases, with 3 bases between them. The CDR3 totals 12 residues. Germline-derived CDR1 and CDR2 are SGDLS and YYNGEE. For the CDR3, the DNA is TGTGCCAGCAGCGTAGCTGCAGATACGCAGTATTTT. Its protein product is CASSVAADTQYF. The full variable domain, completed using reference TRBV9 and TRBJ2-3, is DSGVTQTPKHLITATGQRVTLRCSPRSGDLSVYWYQQSLDQGLQFLIQYYNGEERAKGNILERFSAQQFPDLHSELNLSSLELGDSALYFCASSVAADTQYFGPGTRLTVL.

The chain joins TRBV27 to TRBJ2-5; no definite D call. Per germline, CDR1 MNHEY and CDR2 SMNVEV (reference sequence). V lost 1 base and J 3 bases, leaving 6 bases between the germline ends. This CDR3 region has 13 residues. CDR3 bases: TGTGCCAGCAGTTTATGGGCAGAAGAGACCCAGTACTTC. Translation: CASSLWAEETQYF.

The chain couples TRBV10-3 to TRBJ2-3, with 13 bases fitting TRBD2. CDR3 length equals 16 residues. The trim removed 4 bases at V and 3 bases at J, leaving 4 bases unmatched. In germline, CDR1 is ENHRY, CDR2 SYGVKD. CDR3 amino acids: CAISGGLAGTTDTQYF. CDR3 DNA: TGTGCCATCAGTGGGGGACTAGCGGGGACAACAGATACGCAGTATTTT.

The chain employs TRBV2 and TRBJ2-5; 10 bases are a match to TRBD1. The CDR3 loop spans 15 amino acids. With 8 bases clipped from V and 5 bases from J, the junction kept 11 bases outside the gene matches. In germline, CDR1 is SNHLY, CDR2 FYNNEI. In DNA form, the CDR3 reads TGTGCCAGCCCACGGGACAGGGGAAGGAGGGAGACCCAGTACTTC. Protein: CASPRDRGRRETQYF. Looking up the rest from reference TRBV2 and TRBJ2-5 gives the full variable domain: EPEVTQTPSHQVTQMGQEVILRCVPISNHLYFYWYRQILGQKVEFLVSFYNNEISEKSEIFDDQFSVERPDGSNFTLKIRSTKLEDSAMYFCASPRDRGRRETQYFGPGTRLLVL.

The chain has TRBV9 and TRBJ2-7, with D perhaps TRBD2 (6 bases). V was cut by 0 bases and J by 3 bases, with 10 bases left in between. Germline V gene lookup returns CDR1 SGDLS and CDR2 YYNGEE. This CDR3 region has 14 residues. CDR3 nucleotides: TGTGCCAGCAGCGTAGGCGGGATCGACTACGAGCAGTACTTC. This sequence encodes CASSVGGIDYEQYF.

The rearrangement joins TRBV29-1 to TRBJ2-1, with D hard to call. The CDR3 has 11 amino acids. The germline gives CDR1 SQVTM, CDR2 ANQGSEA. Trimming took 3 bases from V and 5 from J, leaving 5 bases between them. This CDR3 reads CSVDPDNEQFF. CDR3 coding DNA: TGCAGCGTTGACCCGGACAATGAGCAGTTCTTC.

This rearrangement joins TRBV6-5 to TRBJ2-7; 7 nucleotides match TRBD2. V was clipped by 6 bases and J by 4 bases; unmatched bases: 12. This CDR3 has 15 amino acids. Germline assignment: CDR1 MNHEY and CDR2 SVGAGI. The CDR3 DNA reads TGTGCCAGCAGGCTAACTAGCGCTCCCGGGTACGAGCAGTACTTC. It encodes CASRLTSAPGYEQYF.

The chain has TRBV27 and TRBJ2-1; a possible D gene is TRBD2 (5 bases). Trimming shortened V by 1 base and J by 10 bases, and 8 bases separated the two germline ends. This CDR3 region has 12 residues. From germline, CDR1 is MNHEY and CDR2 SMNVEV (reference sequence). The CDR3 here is CASSLLAGEQFF. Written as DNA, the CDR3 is TGTGCCAGCAGTTTATTGGCGGGCGAGCAGTTCTTC.

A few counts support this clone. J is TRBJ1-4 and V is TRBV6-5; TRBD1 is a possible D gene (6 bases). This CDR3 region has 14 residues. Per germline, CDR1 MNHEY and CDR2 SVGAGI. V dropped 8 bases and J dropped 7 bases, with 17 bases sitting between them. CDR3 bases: TGTGCCAGCGGCCTAGGTGGGGGCGTTGAAAAACTGTTTTTT. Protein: CASGLGGGVEKLFF.

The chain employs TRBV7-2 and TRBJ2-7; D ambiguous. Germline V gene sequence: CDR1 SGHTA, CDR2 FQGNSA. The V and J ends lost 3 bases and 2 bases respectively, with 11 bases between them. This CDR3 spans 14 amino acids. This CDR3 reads CASSFPSGAYEQYF. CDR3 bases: TGTGCCAGCAGCTTCCCGTCCGGAGCCTACGAGCAGTACTTC. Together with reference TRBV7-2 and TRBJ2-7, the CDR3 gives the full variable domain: GAGVSQSPSNKVTEKGKDVELRCDPISGHTALYWYRQSLGQGLEFLIYFQGNSAPDKSGLPSDRFSAERTGGSVSTLTIQRTQQEDSAVYLCASSFPSGAYEQYFGPGTRLTVT.

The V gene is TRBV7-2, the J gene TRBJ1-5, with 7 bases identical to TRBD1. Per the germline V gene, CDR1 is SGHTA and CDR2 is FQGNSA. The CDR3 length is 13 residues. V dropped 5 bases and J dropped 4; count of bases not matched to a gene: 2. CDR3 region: CASSPTGNQPQHF. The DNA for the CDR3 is TGTGCCAGCAGCCCGACAGGGAATCAGCCCCAGCATTTT.

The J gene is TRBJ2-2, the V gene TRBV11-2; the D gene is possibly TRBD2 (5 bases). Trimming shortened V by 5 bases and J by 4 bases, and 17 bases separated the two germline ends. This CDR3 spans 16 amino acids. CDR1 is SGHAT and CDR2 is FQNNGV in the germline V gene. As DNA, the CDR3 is TGTGCCAGCAGCCTCACCCCTCCCCGGGGCACCGGGGAGCTGTTTTTT. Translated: CASSLTPPRGTGELFF.

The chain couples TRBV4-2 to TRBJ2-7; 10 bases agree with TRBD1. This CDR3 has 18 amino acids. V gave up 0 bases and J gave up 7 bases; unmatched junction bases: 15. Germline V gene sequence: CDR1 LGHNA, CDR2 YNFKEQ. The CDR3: CASSQDTNYRDRGEEQYF. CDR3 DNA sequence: TGTGCCAGCAGCCAAGATACGAATTACCGGGACAGGGGCGAGGAGCAGTACTTC.

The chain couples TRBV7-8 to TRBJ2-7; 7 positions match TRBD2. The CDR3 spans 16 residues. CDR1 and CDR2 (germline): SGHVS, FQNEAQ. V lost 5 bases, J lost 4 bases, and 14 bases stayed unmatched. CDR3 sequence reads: CASSAVGGGGTYEQYF. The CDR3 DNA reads TGTGCCAGCAGCGCCGTGGGTGGCGGGGGTACTTACGAGCAGTACTTC.

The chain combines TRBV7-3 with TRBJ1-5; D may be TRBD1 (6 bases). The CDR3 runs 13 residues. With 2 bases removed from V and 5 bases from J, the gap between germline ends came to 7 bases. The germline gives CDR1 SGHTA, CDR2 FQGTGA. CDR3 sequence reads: CASSLGQHQPQHF. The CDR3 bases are TGTGCCAGCAGCTTAGGACAGCATCAGCCCCAGCATTTT.

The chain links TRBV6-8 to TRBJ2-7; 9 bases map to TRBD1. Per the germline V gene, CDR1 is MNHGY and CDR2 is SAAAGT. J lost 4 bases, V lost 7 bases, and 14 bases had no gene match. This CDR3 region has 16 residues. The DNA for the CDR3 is TGTGCCAGCAACTACCTCGCCGGGACAGGGAGATACGAGCAGTACTTC. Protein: CASNYLAGTGRYEQYF.

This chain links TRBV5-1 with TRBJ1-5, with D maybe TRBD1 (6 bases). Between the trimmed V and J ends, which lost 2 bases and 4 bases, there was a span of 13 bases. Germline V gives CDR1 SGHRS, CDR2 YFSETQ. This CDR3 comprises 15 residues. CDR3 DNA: TGCGCCAGCAGCTTAACTACAGGGAGTAATCAGCCCCAGCATTTT. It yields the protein CASSLTTGSNQPQHF.

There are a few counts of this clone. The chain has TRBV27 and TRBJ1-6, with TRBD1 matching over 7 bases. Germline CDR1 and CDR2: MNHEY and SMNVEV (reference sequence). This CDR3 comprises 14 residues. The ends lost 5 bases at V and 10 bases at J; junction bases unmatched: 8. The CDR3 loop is CASSPDRAGSPLHF. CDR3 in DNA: TGTGCCAGCAGTCCAGACAGGGCGGGGTCACCCCTCCACTTT.

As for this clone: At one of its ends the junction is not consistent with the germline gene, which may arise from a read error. In DNA, the CDR3 is TGTTCCAGCAGCCTCGGAGCTGCTGAAGCTTTCTTT. It yields the protein CSSSLGAAEAFF. The V call is TRBV7-9, the J call TRBJ1-1; D is ambiguous. CDR3 size: 12 residues. CDR1 is SEHNR, CDR2 FQNEAQ, per germline (reference sequence).

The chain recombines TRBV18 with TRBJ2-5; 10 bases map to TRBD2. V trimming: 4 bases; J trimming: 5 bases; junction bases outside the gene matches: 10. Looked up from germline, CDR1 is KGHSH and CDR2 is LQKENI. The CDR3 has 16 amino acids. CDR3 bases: TGTGCCAGCTCACGAACCCTAGCGGGAGCCGGGGAGACCCAGTACTTC. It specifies CASSRTLAGAGETQYF.

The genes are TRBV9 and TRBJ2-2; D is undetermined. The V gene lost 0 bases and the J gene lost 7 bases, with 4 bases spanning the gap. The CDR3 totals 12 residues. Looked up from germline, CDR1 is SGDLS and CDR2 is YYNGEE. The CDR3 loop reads CASSVGGGELFF. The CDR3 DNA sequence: TGTGCCAGCAGCGTAGGAGGCGGGGAGCTGTTTTTT.